Sequencing of this T cell receptor (beta chain) was carried out in a study of shared T cell receptors in the human thymus (dated by TCRdb to 2020 to 2022). Regarding the complete study: The study investigated the way shared, self-reactive T-cell receptor alpha chains are produced in the human thymus.

Receptors were amplified or captured by the immunoSEQ multiplex PCR assay. This is the immuneACCESS table as TCRdb keeps it, with only in-frame sequences that have V and J called. A part of the clones is gone; compared with another copy, unresolved V genes explain less than half, and the rest is unexplained. This sample is represented by about 400,000 clones; more than 85% of them were singletons. Of the sample, 0.015% to 0.025% falls within the top ten clones. A note on this clone: Its antigen remains unidentified. Base-call qualities are not available, and no considerably larger clone is one nucleotide away.

The origin of this receptor is a human donor. What was sequenced was thymocytes.

The nucleotides are TGTGCCAGCAGCCCGCCGGCCCAGGGGAATGAAAAACTGTTTTTT. This sequence encodes CASSPPAQGNEKLFF. The chain is made from TRBV5-7 and TRBJ1-4; the D gene is perhaps TRBD1, from 6 matching bases. TRBV5-7 is placed among ORFs of uncertain function. Trimming at the junction amounts to 4 bases on V and 5 bases on J, and the germline ends lie 15 bases apart. Reading from cysteine to phenylalanine, the CDR3 counts 15 amino acids. The kept DNA is CDR3 alone, 45 bases in frame from the first base.